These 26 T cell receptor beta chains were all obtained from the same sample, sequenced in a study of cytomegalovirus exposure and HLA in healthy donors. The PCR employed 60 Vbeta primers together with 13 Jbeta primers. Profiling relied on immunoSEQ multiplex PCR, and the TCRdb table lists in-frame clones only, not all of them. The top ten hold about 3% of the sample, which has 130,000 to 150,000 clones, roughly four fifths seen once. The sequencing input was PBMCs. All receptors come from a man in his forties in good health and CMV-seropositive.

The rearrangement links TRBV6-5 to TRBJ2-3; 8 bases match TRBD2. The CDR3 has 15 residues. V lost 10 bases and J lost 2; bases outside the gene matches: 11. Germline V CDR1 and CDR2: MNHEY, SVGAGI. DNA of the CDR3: TGTGCCACCTTTACTAAGCGGGAGTACACAGATACGCAGTATTTT. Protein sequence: CATFTKREYTDTQYF.

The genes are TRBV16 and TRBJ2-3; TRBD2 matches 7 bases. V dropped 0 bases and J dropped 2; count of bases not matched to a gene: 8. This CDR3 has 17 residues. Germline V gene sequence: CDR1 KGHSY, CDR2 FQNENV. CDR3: CASSQSGGHLATDTQYF. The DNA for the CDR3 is TGTGCCAGCAGCCAATCGGGAGGGCACCTAGCCACAGATACGCAGTATTTT.

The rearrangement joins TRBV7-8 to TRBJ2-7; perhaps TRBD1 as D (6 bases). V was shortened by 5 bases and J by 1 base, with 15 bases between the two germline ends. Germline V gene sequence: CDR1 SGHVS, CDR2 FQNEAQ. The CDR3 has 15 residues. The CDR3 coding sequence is TGTGCCAGCAGCGGACAACAGGGCGGGTCCTACGAGCAGTACTTC. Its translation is CASSGQQGGSYEQYF.

The DNA for the CDR3 is TGTGCCAGCAGCCGACAGGGGTGGACAGATACGCAGTATTTT. This gives the protein CASSRQGWTDTQYF. This sequence joins TRBV7-2 and TRBJ2-3; 8 nucleotides match TRBD1. With 5 bases clipped from V and 3 bases from J, the junction kept 4 bases outside the gene matches. Germline loops: CDR1 SGHTA, CDR2 FQGNSA. The CDR3 length is 14 residues.

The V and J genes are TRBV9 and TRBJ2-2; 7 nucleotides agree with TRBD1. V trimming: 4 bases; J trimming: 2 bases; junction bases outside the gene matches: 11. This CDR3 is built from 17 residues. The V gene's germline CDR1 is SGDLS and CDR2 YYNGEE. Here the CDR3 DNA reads TGTGCCAGCAGCCGAACCGGGACAGTTATAAACACCGGGGAGCTGTTTTTT. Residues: CASSRTGTVINTGELFF.

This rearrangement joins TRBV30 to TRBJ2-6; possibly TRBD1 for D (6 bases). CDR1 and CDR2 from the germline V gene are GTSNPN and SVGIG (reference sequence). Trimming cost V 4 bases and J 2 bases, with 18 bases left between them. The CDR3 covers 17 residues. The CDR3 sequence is CAWIPWGRGTGANVLTF. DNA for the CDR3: TGTGCCTGGATCCCCTGGGGAAGGGGGACTGGGGCCAACGTCCTGACTTTC.

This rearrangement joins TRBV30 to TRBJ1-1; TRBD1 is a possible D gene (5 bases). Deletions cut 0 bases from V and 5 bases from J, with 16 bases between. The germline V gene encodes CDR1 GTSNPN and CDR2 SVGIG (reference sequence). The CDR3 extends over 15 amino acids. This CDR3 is CAWSVQAGWSTEAFF. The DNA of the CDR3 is TGTGCCTGGAGTGTACAGGCGGGGTGGAGTACTGAAGCTTTCTTT.

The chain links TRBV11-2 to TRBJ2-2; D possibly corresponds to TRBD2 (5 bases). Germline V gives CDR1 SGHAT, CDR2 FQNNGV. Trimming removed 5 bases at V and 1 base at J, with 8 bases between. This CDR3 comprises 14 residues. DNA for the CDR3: TGTGCCAGCAGCCCGGACTGGAACACCGGGGAGCTGTTTTTT. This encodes CASSPDWNTGELFF.

CDR3 sequence: CASSSYTGKESYEQYF. The CDR3 coding sequence is TGTGCCAGCTCATCCTACACAGGGAAGGAGTCCTACGAGCAGTACTTC. The V call is TRBV18, the J call TRBJ2-7, with a weak D call TRBD1 (6 bases). Germline V gene data show CDR1 as KGHSH and CDR2 as LQKENI. This CDR3 region has 16 residues. V shed 5 bases and J shed 1 base, with 18 bases lying between them.

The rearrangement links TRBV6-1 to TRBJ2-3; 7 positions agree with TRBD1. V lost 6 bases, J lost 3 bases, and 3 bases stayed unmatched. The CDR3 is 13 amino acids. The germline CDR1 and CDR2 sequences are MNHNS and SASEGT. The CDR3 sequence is CASRLGQTDTQYF. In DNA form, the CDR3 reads TGTGCCAGCAGGCTGGGACAGACAGATACGCAGTATTTT.

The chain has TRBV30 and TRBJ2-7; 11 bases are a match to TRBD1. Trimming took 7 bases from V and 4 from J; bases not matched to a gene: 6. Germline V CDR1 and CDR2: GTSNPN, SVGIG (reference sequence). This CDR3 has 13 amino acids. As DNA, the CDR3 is TGTGCCTTTCGGACAGGGGGCCGTTACGAGCAGTACTTC. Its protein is CAFRTGGRYEQYF.

The chain's CDR3 is CASSLSGARGYTF. The CDR3 DNA sequence: TGTGCCAGCAGTTTATCCGGAGCTAGAGGCTACACCTTC. The rearrangement joins TRBV28 to TRBJ1-2; D not resolved. The V gene's germline CDR1 is MDHEN and CDR2 SYDVKM. The length of the CDR3 is 13 residues. With 1 base removed from V and 8 bases from J, the gap between germline ends came to 11 bases.

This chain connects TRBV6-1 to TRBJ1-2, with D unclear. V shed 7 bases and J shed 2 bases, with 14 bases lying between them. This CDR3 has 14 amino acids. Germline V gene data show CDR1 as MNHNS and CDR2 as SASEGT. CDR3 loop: CASISGVLNYGYTF. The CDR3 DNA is TGTGCCAGCATCTCGGGAGTCCTAAACTATGGCTACACCTTC.

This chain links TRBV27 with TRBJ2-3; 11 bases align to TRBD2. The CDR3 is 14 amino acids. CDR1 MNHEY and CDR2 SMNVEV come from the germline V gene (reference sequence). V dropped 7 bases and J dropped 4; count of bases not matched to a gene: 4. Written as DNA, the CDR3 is TGTGCCAGCAAAACTAGCGGGAGATCAGATACGCAGTATTTT. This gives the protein CASKTSGRSDTQYF.

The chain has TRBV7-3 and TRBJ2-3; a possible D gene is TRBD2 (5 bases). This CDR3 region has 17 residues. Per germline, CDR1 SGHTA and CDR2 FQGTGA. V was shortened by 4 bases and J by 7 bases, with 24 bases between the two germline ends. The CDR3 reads CASSSLKVAGPLNTQYF. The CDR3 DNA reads TGTGCCAGCAGCTCCCTGAAGGTGGCGGGCCCACTAAATACGCAGTATTTT.

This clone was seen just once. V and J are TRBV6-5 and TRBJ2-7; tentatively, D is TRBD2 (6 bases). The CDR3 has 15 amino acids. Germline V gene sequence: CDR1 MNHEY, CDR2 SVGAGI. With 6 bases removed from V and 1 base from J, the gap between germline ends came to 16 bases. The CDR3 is CASSPRGSGSYEQYF. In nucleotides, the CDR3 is TGTGCCAGCAGCCCACGGGGGAGTGGGTCCTACGAGCAGTACTTC.

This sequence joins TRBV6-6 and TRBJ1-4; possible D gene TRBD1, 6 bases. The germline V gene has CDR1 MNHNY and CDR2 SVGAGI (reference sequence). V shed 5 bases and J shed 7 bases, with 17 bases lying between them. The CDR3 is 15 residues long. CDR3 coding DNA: TGTGCCAGCAGTCCCTCGGGGGGGGGCGGTGAAAAACTGTTTTTT. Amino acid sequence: CASSPSGGGGEKLFF.

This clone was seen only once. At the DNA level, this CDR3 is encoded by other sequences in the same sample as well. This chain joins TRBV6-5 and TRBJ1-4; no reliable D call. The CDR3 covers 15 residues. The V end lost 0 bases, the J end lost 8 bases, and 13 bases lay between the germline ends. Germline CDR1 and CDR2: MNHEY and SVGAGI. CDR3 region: CASSYSGGRGEKLFF. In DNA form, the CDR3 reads TGTGCCAGCAGTTACTCCGGCGGCCGTGGGGAAAAACTGTTTTTT.

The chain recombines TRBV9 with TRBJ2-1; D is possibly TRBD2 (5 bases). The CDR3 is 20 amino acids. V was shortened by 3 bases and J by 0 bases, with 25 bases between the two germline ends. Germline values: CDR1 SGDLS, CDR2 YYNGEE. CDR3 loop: CASSGLRGLTNRGSYNEQFF. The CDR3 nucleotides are TGTGCCAGCAGCGGACTTAGAGGGCTAACGAACCGAGGCTCCTACAATGAGCAGTTCTTC.

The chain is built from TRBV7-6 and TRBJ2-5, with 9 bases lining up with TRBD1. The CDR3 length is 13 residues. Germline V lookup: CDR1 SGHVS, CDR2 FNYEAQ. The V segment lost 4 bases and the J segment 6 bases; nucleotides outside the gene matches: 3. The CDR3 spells CASSSGQGKTQYF. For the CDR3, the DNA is TGTGCCAGCAGCTCGGGACAGGGAAAGACCCAGTACTTC.

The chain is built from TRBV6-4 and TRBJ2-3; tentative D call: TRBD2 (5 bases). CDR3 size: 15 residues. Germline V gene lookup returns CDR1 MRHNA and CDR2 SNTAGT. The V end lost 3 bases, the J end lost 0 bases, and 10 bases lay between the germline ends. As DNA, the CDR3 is TGTGCCAGCAGTGAAGAGGGCGGGAGCACAGATACGCAGTATTTT. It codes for CASSEEGGSTDTQYF.

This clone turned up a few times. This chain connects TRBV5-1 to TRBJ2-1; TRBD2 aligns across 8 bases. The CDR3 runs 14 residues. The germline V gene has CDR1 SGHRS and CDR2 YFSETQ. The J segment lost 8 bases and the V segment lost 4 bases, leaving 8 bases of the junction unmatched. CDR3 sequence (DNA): TGCGCCAGCAGCCGCAGCGGGGGCCCCGATGAGCAGTTCTTC. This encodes CASSRSGGPDEQFF.

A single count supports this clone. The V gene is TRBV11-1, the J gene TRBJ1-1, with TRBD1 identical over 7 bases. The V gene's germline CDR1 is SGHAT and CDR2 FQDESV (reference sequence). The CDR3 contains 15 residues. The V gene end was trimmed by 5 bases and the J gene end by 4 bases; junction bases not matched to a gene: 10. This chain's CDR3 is CASSLPGGARTEAFF. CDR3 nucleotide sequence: TGTGCCAGCAGCCTCCCAGGGGGTGCGCGCACTGAAGCTTTCTTT.

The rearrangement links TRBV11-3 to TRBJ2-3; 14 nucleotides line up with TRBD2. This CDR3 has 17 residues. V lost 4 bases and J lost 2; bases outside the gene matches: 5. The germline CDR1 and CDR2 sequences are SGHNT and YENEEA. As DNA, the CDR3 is TGTGCCAGCAGCTCCGGGACTAGCGGGAGCCTCACAGATACGCAGTATTTT. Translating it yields CASSSGTSGSLTDTQYF.

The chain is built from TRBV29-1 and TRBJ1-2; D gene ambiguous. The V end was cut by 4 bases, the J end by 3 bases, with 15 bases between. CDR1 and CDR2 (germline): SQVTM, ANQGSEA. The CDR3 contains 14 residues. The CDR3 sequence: CSVASAGLDYGYTF. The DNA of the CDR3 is TGCAGCGTTGCCTCGGCGGGTCTAGACTATGGCTACACCTTC.

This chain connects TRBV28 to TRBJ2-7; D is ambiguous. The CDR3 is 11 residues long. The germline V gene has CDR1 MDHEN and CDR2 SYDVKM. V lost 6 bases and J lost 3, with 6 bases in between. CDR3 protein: CASSQIYEQYF. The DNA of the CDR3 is TGTGCCAGCAGCCAGATCTACGAGCAGTACTTC.